This T cell receptor (beta chain) was captured in a study of pediatric ulcerative colitis. Profiling relied on immunoSEQ multiplex PCR, and the TCRdb table lists in-frame clones only, not all of them. The sample has approximately 14,000 clones; about 90% are singletons. Trimming pared 1 base from V and 5 bases from J, leaving 11 bases between. Germline CDR1 and CDR2: SSHAT and FNYEAQ (reference sequence). The CDR3 has 14 residues. This clonotype originated in a boy under 18 with moderate ulcerative colitis. Sequencing used blood. This rearrangement joins TRBV7-7 to TRBJ2-5; D call uncertain. CDR3 sequence reads: CASSLGVGLETQYF. CDR3 coding DNA: TGTGCCAGCAGCTTAGGGGTAGGGCTGGAGACCCAGTACTTC.